This TCR beta chain was observed in a study of identical twins (dated by TCRdb to about 2016). A note on the overall study: The study deep-sequenced TCR alpha and beta repertoires from monozygotic twins, unrelated adults of various ages and cord blood to test whether fetal clonotypes persist. Replicate twin experiments were performed at different times using different library preparation protocols to rule out contamination.

CDR1 and CDR2 are drawn from the germline V gene: SGHRS, YFSETQ. V is cut by 0 bases and J by 9 bases, and the space between the germline ends is 10 bases. Its CDR3 holds 12 amino acids, cysteine through phenylalanine. The DNA shown is the 36-base CDR3, in frame from base 1. Study-wide conclusions, independent of this receptor: A weaker excess of twin sharing was found in beta out-of-frame sequences because the signal-to-noise ratio was lowered by fewer shared sequences. In monozygotic twins, out-of-frame TCR alpha sharing was systematically underestimated by recombination models, although the models agreed with sharing between unrelated individuals. Fewer insertions were carried by abundant cord blood beta clonotypes, a similar but weaker trend appeared in young adult naive repertoires, and no such trend appeared in memory repertoires. Invariant T cells such as MAIT and iNKT could partly confound zero-insertion analyses, although diverse VJ usage argued against such confounding for most clonotypes. Out-of-frame TCR alpha sequences shared between twins showed an excess of low generation-probability sequences compared with coincidental sharing between unrelated individuals. Because the same donors could not be followed over many years, conclusions were based on cross-sectional statistical analysis.

Libraries were built with 5' RACE. For sequencing, an Illumina HiSeq 2000 was employed. A universal primer binding site was added through template switching, and the final cDNA carried a unique molecular identifier so that TCR cDNA molecules could be counted accurately. First-strand cDNA for TCR alpha and beta chains was synthesized from specific primers in the conserved constant-segment region. To control for contamination, every cDNA library was double barcoded, receiving both a SMART-Mk sample barcode and Illumina barcodes. TruSeq adapter sequences, together with Illumina sample barcodes, were added in two successive PCR steps. The TCR alpha and beta cDNA libraries were sequenced on the Illumina HiSeq platform using custom primers. Concerning the study's data processing: MiGEC processed the raw reads to extract unique molecular identifiers, while MiXCR was used to determine the CDR3 positions. For each individual, recombination models were inferred using an EM algorithm with the repgenHMM and IGoR tools. The tcR package in R was used for shared clonotype analysis, with sharing normalized by the product of cloneset sizes. To study raw recombination free of thymic and clonal selection effects, out-of-frame nonproductive sequences were analyzed. Clones were called with MiXCR by TCRdb after fastp trimmed the public reads at Q25, and only in-frame beta chains were retained. Under each unique CDR3 protein, matching rows form one entry showing the most common genes and DNA. TCRdb's processing, not the authors', yielded these V and J calls. For this sample the table gives a few hundred thousand distinct CDR3 sequences, of which nearly 10% were detected only once. Jointly, the top ten make up roughly 3.2% of the sample.

This clonotype has ten or more counts. No antigen is known for it. No qualities accompany the bases; no much larger clone lies one base away. Only healthy Caucasian donors were included. The twin cohort consisted of three pairs of female monozygotic twins, all aged roughly 18 to 29 years. Peripheral blood mononuclear cells were used as the source from which RNA for TCR libraries was isolated. The same data also contributed to another study, on yellow fever vaccine responses in identical twins. As that second study puts it: The T cell response to vaccination in identical twins was reported by the authors to appear partly convergent and partly personalized. In the study, vaccine-responding T cell clones were precisely tracked in identical twins.

What was sequenced was PBMCs. This receptor was taken from a woman aged 18-30 years in good health. The chain is made from TRBV5-1 and TRBJ2-7; the D gene lacks a confident call. The nucleotide sequence is TGCGCCAGCAGCTTGGATGGAGTCGTGCAGTACTTC. It codes for CASSLDGVVQYF.